The 9 T cell receptor beta chains in this list originate from one sample, sequenced in a study of molecular identifiers for immune sequencing clone quantification. TCRdb re-analysed the PCR reads in MiXCR, keeping a single row per CDR3 protein. Of around 480,000 distinct CDR3 sequences in the sample, over 20% were seen once. Specimen: naive CD8+ T cells from blood, with Jurkat cell RNA spiked in. Stated subset: FACS-sorted CD8+CD4-CCR7+CD45RA+ naive T cells. The receptors stem from a human donor in good health. Some libraries in this study had Jurkat cell RNA spiked in.

The V and J genes are TRBV7-9 and TRBJ2-1; 7 nucleotides line up with TRBD2. The germline gives CDR1 SEHNR, CDR2 FQNEAQ (reference sequence). This CDR3 is 16 amino acids long. With V trimmed by 5 bases and J by 1 base, 8 bases remained unmatched. In nucleotides, the CDR3 is TGTGCCAGCAGCGGCGTGGGCGGGGGTTCCTACAATGAGCAGTTCTTC. Its protein product is CASSGVGGGSYNEQFF.

This clonotype was detected only a few times. V and J are TRBV9 and TRBJ2-2, with D perhaps TRBD1 (6 bases). The CDR3 loop spans 15 amino acids. Looked up from germline, CDR1 is SGDLS and CDR2 is YYNGEE. Between the trimmed V and J ends, which lost 3 bases and 1 base, there was a span of 10 bases. CDR3: CASSAPGQNTGELFF. The CDR3 region has the DNA TGTGCCAGCAGCGCCCCGGGACAGAACACCGGGGAGCTGTTTTTT.

This clonotype occurred a few times. The genes are TRBV11-2 and TRBJ2-3; 9 positions agree with TRBD2. Germline lookup yields CDR1 SGHAT and CDR2 FQNNGV. V was clipped by 3 bases and J by 4 bases; unmatched bases: 5. CDR3 size: 15 residues. The CDR3 reads CASSFSGSVADTQYF. The CDR3, as DNA: TGTGCCAGCAGCTTTAGCGGGAGCGTCGCAGATACGCAGTATTTT.

The genes are TRBV13 and TRBJ2-3; 12 bases map to TRBD1. The CDR3 spans 15 residues. V trimming: 4 bases; J trimming: 4 bases; junction bases outside the gene matches: 3. CDR1 is PRHDT, CDR2 FYEKMQ, per germline (reference sequence). The CDR3 DNA sequence: TGTGCCAGCAGCTCGGGACAGGGGGCTTCAGATACGCAGTATTTT. Its protein is CASSSGQGASDTQYF.

This clonotype was counted once. Being one base from a much bigger clone, this may be a read error. This chain uses TRBV7-4 with TRBJ2-7; no firm D call. The CDR3 has 13 residues. The ends were cut back, 5 bases at V and 0 bases at J, with 8 bases in the middle. Germline loops: CDR1 SGHVT, CDR2 SQSDAQ. CDR3: CASSPTHSYEQYF. CDR3 nucleotide sequence: TGTGCCAGCAGCCCCACCCACTCCTACGAGCAGTACTTC. The full variable domain, with the rest looked up from reference TRBV7-4 and TRBJ2-7, is GAGVSQSPRYKVAKRGRDVALRCDSISGHVTLYWYRQTLGQGSEVLTYSQSDAQRDKSGRPSGRFSAERPERSVSTLKIQRTEQGDSAVYLCASSPTHSYEQYFGPGTRLTVT.

With respect to this clonotype: A read error may be the cause here, since a much bigger clone is one base away. The chain uses TRBV20-1 and TRBJ2-7, with D hard to call. V lost 6 bases and J lost 3, with 15 bases in between. The CDR3 is 13 amino acids. CDR1 is DFQATT and CDR2 is SNEGSKA in the germline V gene (reference sequence). DNA for the CDR3: TGCAGTGCCCGTAGTTCGGAACACTACGAGCAGTACTTC. This codes for CSARSSEHYEQYF.

This clonotype was observed a handful of times. The V call is TRBV19, the J call TRBJ1-4; D remains unclear. The CDR3 consists of 14 residues. Germline V gives CDR1 LNHDA, CDR2 SQIVND (reference sequence). V lost 7 bases and J lost 0, with 9 bases in between. The CDR3: CASTRDATNEKLFF. Here the CDR3 DNA reads TGTGCCAGTACCCGAGACGCAACTAATGAAAAACTGTTTTTT.

This clonotype was found many times. CDR3 nucleotide sequence: TGTGCCAGCAGCCCAACTTTACCGGGACAGGGACCCTCTGGGGCCAACGTCCTGACTTTC. It encodes CASSPTLPGQGPSGANVLTF. This chain joins TRBV7-3 and TRBJ2-6; 9 bases agree with TRBD1. The CDR3 is made up of 20 amino acids. Unmatched junction bases numbered 14, after V lost 5 bases and J lost 0 bases. Germline CDR1 is SGHTA and CDR2 is FQGTGA.

In the case of this clonotype: A much larger clone sits a single nucleotide away, making a read error possible. The rearrangement joins TRBV29-1 to TRBJ2-3; D may be TRBD2 (7 bases). Per the germline V gene, CDR1 is SQVTM and CDR2 is ANQGSEA. Deletions cut 7 bases from V and 4 bases from J, with 15 bases between. There are 13 residues in the CDR3. The CDR3: CSAQGGEADTQYF. The CDR3 region has the DNA TGCAGCGCTCAAGGGGGGGAGGCAGATACGCAGTATTTT.